This TCR beta chain was identified during a study of blood T cell repertoires in COVID-19. Whole-study context: Spain, Italy and the United States supplied samples that represented acute and convalescent COVID-19. PBMCs, B-cell-depleted T cells, or T cells provided the cDNA or gDNA that made up the material.

In the original workflow: Estimation of nucleated cell counts was performed using reference gene primer amplification. The protocol was immunoSEQ multiplex PCR, while the TCRdb copy is restricted to in-frame clones and leaves out a portion. V, J and clone size reflect that table, while D and trimming were determined from the DNA. Of a few hundred thousand clones listed, less than 85% are singletons. The CDR3 has 15 residues. Trimming removed 1 base from V and 3 bases from J; junction bases left unmatched: 6. Germline V gene lookup returns CDR1 GTSNPN and CDR2 SVGIG (reference sequence). The clonotype comes from a young woman with acute or convalescent COVID-19. V is TRBV30 and J is TRBJ1-5, with 7 bases lining up with TRBD1. Sequencing used peripheral blood. The CDR3 loop is CAWSETTGNNQPQHF. CDR3 nucleotide sequence: TGTGCCTGGAGTGAAACGACAGGGAACAATCAGCCCCAGCATTTT.